These T cell receptor beta chains were read from a single sample in a study of control samples from healthy donors and cancer patients. Sequencing used immunoSEQ multiplex PCR; TCRdb keeps in-frame clones, though not all of them. In the table there are 100,000 to 150,000 clones, over 75% of which are singletons. Input material: blood. The receptors shown here come from a man between 18 and 29 years old in good health. Each CDR3 is given without its conserved first and last residue.

V,J,CDR3
TRBV27,TRBJ2-7,ASSLFRGSYEQY
TRBV7-6,TRBJ2-3,ASSVTRGTDTQY
TRBV11-1,TRBJ2-7,ASSPGLAGTYEQY
TRBV7-9,TRBJ2-2,ASLNTGELF
TRBV6-1,TRBJ2-7,ASSERHSYEQY
TRBV6-1,TRBJ1-5,ASSEDGSEYSNQPQH
TRBV20-1,TRBJ2-5,SVGQQETQY
TRBV4-1,TRBJ2-7,ASSRWAGASYEQY
TRBV9,TRBJ2-3,ASSVGSVNTDTQY
TRBV27,TRBJ2-1,ASSSKRTYNEQF
TRBV6-4,TRBJ1-1,ASRIVQDLGEAF
TRBV24-1,TRBJ2-7,ATSGPGQGSYEQY